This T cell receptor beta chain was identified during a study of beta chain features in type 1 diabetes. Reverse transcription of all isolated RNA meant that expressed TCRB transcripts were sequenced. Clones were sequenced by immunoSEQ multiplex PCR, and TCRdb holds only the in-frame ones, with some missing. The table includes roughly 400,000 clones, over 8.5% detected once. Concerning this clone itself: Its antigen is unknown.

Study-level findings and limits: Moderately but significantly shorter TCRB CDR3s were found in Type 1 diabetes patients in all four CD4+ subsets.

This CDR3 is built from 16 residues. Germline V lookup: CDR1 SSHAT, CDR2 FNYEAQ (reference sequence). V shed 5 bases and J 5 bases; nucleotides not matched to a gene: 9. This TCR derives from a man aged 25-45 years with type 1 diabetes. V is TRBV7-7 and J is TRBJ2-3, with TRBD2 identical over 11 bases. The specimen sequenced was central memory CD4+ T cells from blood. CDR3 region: CASSLGTSGALDTQYF. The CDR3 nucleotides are TGTGCCAGCAGCCTTGGGACTAGCGGAGCGCTAGATACGCAGTATTTT.